The 11 T cell receptor beta chains reported below all come from one sample, sequenced in a study of blood T cell repertoires in COVID-19. Clones were sequenced by immunoSEQ multiplex PCR, and TCRdb holds only the in-frame ones, with some missing. Here the sample spans under 200,000 clones, roughly 88% being singletons. The material sequenced was PBMCs or T cells enriched from blood (not recorded which). The source of these receptors is a man aged 35 to 55 with acute COVID-19.

V usage is TRBV9 and J usage is TRBJ1-2; 8 bases match TRBD1. Germline V gene lookup returns CDR1 SGDLS and CDR2 YYNGEE. V shed 0 bases and J 3 bases; nucleotides not matched to a gene: 4. The CDR3 is made up of 15 amino acids. Here the CDR3 DNA reads TGTGCCAGCAGCGTAGGGGGGACAGGAGACTATGGCTACACCTTC. Its translation is CASSVGGTGDYGYTF. Variable domain in full (rest from reference TRBV9 and TRBJ1-2): DSGVTQTPKHLITATGQRVTLRCSPRSGDLSVYWYQQSLDQGLQFLIQYYNGEERAKGNILERFSAQQFPDLHSELNLSSLELGDSALYFCASSVGGTGDYGYTFGSGTRLTVV.

This chain joins TRBV3-1 (or the pseudogene TRBV3-2) and TRBJ2-1; 12 bases match TRBD2. The V and J ends lost 3 bases and 0 bases, in that order; junction bases with no gene match: 6. Germline CDR1 reads LGHDT; CDR2 reads YNNKEL (reference sequence). The CDR3 length is 18 residues. CDR3 residues: CASSQRTSGESSYNEQFF. As DNA, the CDR3 is TGTGCCAGCAGCCAGCGGACTAGCGGGGAGAGCTCCTACAATGAGCAGTTCTTC.

This chain joins TRBV7-2 and TRBJ1-3; tentative D call: TRBD1 (6 bases). CDR1 is SGHTA, CDR2 FQGNSA, per germline. With 1 base removed from V and 0 bases from J, the gap between germline ends came to 10 bases. CDR3 size: 16 residues. DNA for the CDR3: TGTGCCAGCAGCTTAGGAGGGGGTTACTCTGGAAACACCATATATTTT. Protein product: CASSLGGGYSGNTIYF.

This chain links TRBV6-5 with TRBJ2-5; 9 bases are shared with TRBD2. Germline CDR1 reads MNHEY; CDR2 reads SVGAGI. The CDR3 extends over 14 amino acids. V was clipped by 2 bases and J by 5 bases; unmatched bases: 3. CDR3 loop: CASSYLAGRETQYF. The CDR3, as DNA: TGTGCCAGCAGTTACCTAGCGGGGAGGGAGACCCAGTACTTC.

The chain joins TRBV28 to TRBJ2-7; D gene unclear. This CDR3 spans 16 amino acids. V lost 6 bases and J 0 bases, leaving 18 bases between the germline ends. Germline CDR1 reads MDHEN; CDR2 reads SYDVKM. The CDR3 region is CASSHNMRINSYEQYF. In nucleotides, the CDR3 is TGTGCCAGCAGCCATAACATGCGGATTAACTCCTACGAGCAGTACTTC.

V and J are TRBV18 and TRBJ2-1; 7 bases fit TRBD2. The germline gives CDR1 KGHSH, CDR2 LQKENI. The CDR3 has 15 residues. Trimming took 5 bases from V and 2 from J; bases not matched to a gene: 6. In nucleotides, the CDR3 is TGTGCCAGCTCAAATCCGGCGGGGGCCTACAATGAGCAGTTCTTC. It is translated as CASSNPAGAYNEQFF.

V gene TRBV18 combines with J gene TRBJ2-7; the D is unclear. The CDR3 is 15 residues long. The ends were cut back, 2 bases at V and 0 bases at J, with 11 bases in the middle. Germline values: CDR1 KGHSH, CDR2 LQKENI. The CDR3: CASSPGQIYSYEQYF. The CDR3 DNA reads as TGTGCCAGCTCACCAGGGCAGATATACTCCTACGAGCAGTACTTC. Drawing the rest from reference TRBV18 and TRBJ2-7, the complete variable domain is NAGVMQNPRHLVRRRGQEARLRCSPMKGHSHVYWYRQLPEEGLKFMVYLQKENIIDESGMPKERFSAEFPKEGPSILRIQQVVRGDSAAYFCASSPGQIYSYEQYFGPGTRLTVT.

The chain recombines TRBV5-4 with TRBJ2-5, with 8 bases fitting TRBD2. J lost 5 bases, V lost 2 bases, and 5 bases had no gene match. CDR1 is SGHNT and CDR2 is YYREEE in the germline V gene (reference sequence). CDR3 size: 14 residues. CDR3 amino acids: CASSLAGDSETQYF. The CDR3, as DNA: TGTGCCAGCAGCTTAGCGGGAGATAGCGAGACCCAGTACTTC.

The CDR3 is CASGEQGARGANVLTF. The CDR3 region has the DNA TGTGCCAGCGGGGAACAGGGGGCTCGCGGGGCCAACGTCCTGACTTTC. This chain joins TRBV28 and TRBJ2-6, with TRBD1 matching over 9 bases. Germline CDR1 is MDHEN and CDR2 is SYDVKM. This CDR3 has 16 amino acids. With V trimmed by 8 bases and J by 4 bases, 9 bases remained unmatched.

This chain uses TRBV6-4 with TRBJ1-1; maybe TRBD1 (6 bases). Trimming stripped 5 bases from V and 4 bases from J, with 11 bases between. The germline gives CDR1 MRHNA, CDR2 SNTAGT. The CDR3 is 13 amino acids. Here the CDR3 DNA reads TGTGCCAGCAGTTGGGGGCACGGCACTGAAGCTTTCTTT. The encoded protein is CASSWGHGTEAFF.

The chain couples TRBV6-4 to TRBJ1-1, with unresolved D. The V gene's germline CDR1 is MRHNA and CDR2 SNTAGT. V was clipped by 4 bases and J by 1 base, with 7 bases between them. The CDR3 contains 13 residues. CDR3 DNA sequence: TGTGCCAGCAGTGCGGGTCGGAACACTGAAGCTTTCTTT. It specifies CASSAGRNTEAFF.